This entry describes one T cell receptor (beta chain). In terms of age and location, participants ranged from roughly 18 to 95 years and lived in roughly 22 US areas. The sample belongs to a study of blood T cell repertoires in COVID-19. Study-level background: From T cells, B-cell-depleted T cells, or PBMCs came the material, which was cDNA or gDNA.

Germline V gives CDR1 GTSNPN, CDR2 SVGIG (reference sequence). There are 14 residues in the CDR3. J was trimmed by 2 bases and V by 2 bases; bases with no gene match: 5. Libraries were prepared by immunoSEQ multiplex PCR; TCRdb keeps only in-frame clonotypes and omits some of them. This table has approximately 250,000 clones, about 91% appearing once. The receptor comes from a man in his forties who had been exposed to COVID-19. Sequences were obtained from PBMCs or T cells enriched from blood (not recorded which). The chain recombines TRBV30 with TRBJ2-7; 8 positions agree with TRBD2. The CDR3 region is CAWSISGGPYEQYF. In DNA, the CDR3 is TGTGCCTGGAGTATCTCGGGAGGGCCCTACGAGCAGTACTTC.